The clone carrying this T cell receptor beta chain showed up just once. What it binds is unknown. Several immunoSEQ 96-well plates shared each subset's DNA, each plate a replicate. Method: immunoSEQ multiplex PCR; TCRdb's copy keeps in-frame clones and lacks some. This table holds about 2.1 million clones, just over 90% found once. CD45RO-negative CD8 cells positively selected for CCR7 made up the naive population, which excluded terminally differentiated effector memory CD45RA+ cells. Free of recent acute infections or vaccinations, the donors were healthy HIV-negative adults. The record originates from a study of shared clonotypes between healthy human individuals. Study conclusions and caveats: There were few donors, and this limited the genetic and exposure-history diversity represented. Larger richness was generally estimated for naive than memory subsets.

Germline CDR1 and CDR2: SEHNR and FQNEAQ (reference sequence). V gave up 5 bases and J gave up 2 bases; unmatched junction bases: 5. The CDR3 contains 14 residues. The source material was naive CD8+ T cells from PBMCs. The V gene is TRBV7-9, the J gene TRBJ2-7, with TRBD1 matching over 8 bases. The TCR originated in a man aged 18 to 30 in good health. Some clones in this sample may be carry-over from other donors' samples. This CDR3 is CASSVGTGTYEQYF. CDR3 sequence (DNA): TGTGCCAGCAGCGTTGGGACAGGAACCTACGAGCAGTACTTC.